The 22 T cell receptor beta chains reported below all come from one sample, sequenced in a study of post-analysis software for immune sequencing data. Study results and caveats: The study found TRBV5-6, TRBV5-1 and TRBV20-1 among five TRBV segments more frequent in patients than controls.

These receptors lack a known antigen. Carried by the TCR beta cDNA libraries were unique molecular identifiers. TCRdb passed the PCR reads through MiXCR, listing each CDR3 protein once. Among hundreds of thousands of distinct CDR3 sequences listed, 44% were seen once. Sequencing used blood. The receptor set was obtained from a girl between 10 and 17 years old with multiple sclerosis.

CDR3 nucleotide sequence: TGCGCCAGCAGAGCCGGGACAGGGGGCGCAAGCAATCAGCCCCAGCATTTT. Its translation: CASRAGTGGASNQPQHF. The chain combines TRBV10-2 with TRBJ1-5; 12 nucleotides line up with TRBD1. V dropped 6 bases and J dropped 1; count of bases not matched to a gene: 7. Germline CDR1 reads WSHSY; CDR2 reads SAAADI. CDR3 length: 17 amino acids.

The table lists this clonotype with a few counts. This chain connects TRBV6-2 or TRBV6-3 to TRBJ2-7, with no clear D. The germline V gene encodes CDR1 MNHEY and CDR2 SVGEGT. The CDR3 loop spans 14 amino acids. The ends were cut back, 5 bases at V and 3 bases at J, with 14 bases in the middle. The CDR3 spells CASSQMGNNYEQYF. CDR3 bases: TGTGCCAGCAGTCAAATGGGGAATAACTACGAGCAGTACTTC.

The chain joins TRBV14 to TRBJ2-3; weak D call: TRBD2 (6 bases). Trimming removed 0 bases from V and 6 bases from J, with 13 bases in between. The CDR3 spans 15 residues. CDR1 and CDR2 (germline): SGHDN, FVKESK. In DNA, the CDR3 is TGTGCCAGCAGCCAAGACCCGATAGCGGCCGATACGCAGTATTTT. Translated: CASSQDPIAADTQYF.

This clonotype has just a few counts. The J gene is TRBJ2-1, the V gene TRBV5-6; D unclear. The germline V and J ends were trimmed by 1 base and 7 bases, with 6 bases remaining between them. Germline V gives CDR1 SGHDT, CDR2 YYEEEE. This CDR3 has 12 amino acids. The CDR3 bases are TGTGCCAGCAGCTTGTCCGAAAATGAGCAGTTCTTC. It codes for CASSLSENEQFF.

The chain has TRBV6-5 and TRBJ2-5; 7 positions match TRBD1. In germline, CDR1 is MNHEY, CDR2 SVGAGI. The V and J ends lost 3 bases and 4 bases, in that order; junction bases with no gene match: 5. The CDR3 loop spans 14 amino acids. The CDR3 reads CASSYFEGAETQYF. CDR3 DNA: TGTGCCAGCAGTTATTTCGAGGGGGCAGAGACCCAGTACTTC.

The rearrangement joins TRBV4-1 to TRBJ2-1; 8 bases map to TRBD1. V trimming: 1 base; J trimming: 10 bases; junction bases outside the gene matches: 12. This CDR3 region has 16 residues. CDR1 MGHRA and CDR2 YSYEKL come from the germline V gene. CDR3 residues: CASSQAAGGVEDEQFF. In DNA form, the CDR3 reads TGCGCCAGCAGCCAAGCTGCAGGGGGCGTGGAGGACGAGCAGTTCTTC.

As for this clonotype: Sequence at one end of the junction differs from germline and may be a read error. V is TRBV5-1 and J is TRBJ2-3; possible D gene TRBD2, 6 bases. Germline-derived CDR1 and CDR2 are SGHRS and YFSETQ. CDR3 length: 14 residues. CDR3 sequence reads: CASSSTGGTDTQYF. CDR3 nucleotides: TGTGCCAGCAGTTCCACGGGGGGCACAGATACGCAGTATTTT. The full variable domain, rest sourced from reference TRBV5-1 and TRBJ2-3, is KAGVTQTPRYLIKTRGQQVTLSCSPISGHRSVSWYQQTPGQGLQFLFEYFSETQRNKGNFPGRFSGRQFSNSRSEMNVSTLELGDSALYLCASSSTGGTDTQYFGPGTRLTVL.

The chain links TRBV20-1 to TRBJ2-1, with TRBD2 matching over 7 bases. The CDR3 covers 16 residues. CDR1 and CDR2 from the germline V gene are DFQATT and SNEGSKA (reference sequence). V gave up 3 bases and J gave up 9 bases; unmatched junction bases: 17. Written as DNA, the CDR3 is TGCAGTGCTAGGCCCCCGGGCTATCAAGCGGGGAGTGAGCAGTTCTTC. Translation gives CSARPPGYQAGSEQFF.

This chain links TRBV4-1 with TRBJ2-2; maybe TRBD2 (6 bases). Germline-derived CDR1 and CDR2 are MGHRA and YSYEKL. Trimming removed 4 bases at V and 3 bases at J, with 18 bases between. CDR3 size: 17 residues. CDR3 in amino acids: CASSRDGAGPYTGELFF. The DNA for the CDR3 is TGCGCCAGCAGCCGGGACGGGGCGGGACCGTACACCGGGGAGCTGTTTTTT.

This clonotype was counted a few times. The V gene is TRBV10-3, the J gene TRBJ2-7; D is uncertain. There are 14 residues in the CDR3. The V end was cut by 2 bases, the J end by 6 bases, with 14 bases between. Germline V lookup: CDR1 ENHRY, CDR2 SYGVKD. The CDR3 bases are TGTGCCATCAGTGAGAACTTGGGGTTTGGCGAGCAGTACTTC. Its protein product is CAISENLGFGEQYF.

This clonotype was observed once. The rearrangement joins TRBV7-6 to TRBJ2-5; 7 nucleotides align to TRBD1. Per germline, CDR1 SGHVS and CDR2 FNYEAQ. Trimming removed 5 bases from V and 9 bases from J; junction bases left unmatched: 15. This CDR3 is 15 amino acids long. The CDR3 spells CASSPFGQDQGPQYF. In nucleotides, the CDR3 is TGTGCCAGCAGCCCCTTCGGACAGGACCAAGGGCCCCAGTACTTC.

Turning to this clonotype: One base away lies a much larger clone, so this may be a sequencing read error. The chain carries TRBV2 and TRBJ2-1; the D gene is possibly TRBD1 (6 bases). The CDR3 is made up of 15 amino acids. Germline V CDR1 and CDR2: SNHLY, FYNNEI. The CDR3 DNA is TGTGCCAGCAGTGACCAGGGGAGCTCCTACAGTGAGCAGTTCTTC. Protein: CASSDQGSSYSEQFF.

This clonotype was recorded a few times. The rearrangement joins TRBV5-6 to TRBJ1-2, with 9 bases matching TRBD1. Germline CDR1 and CDR2: SGHDT and YYEEEE. This CDR3 region has 16 residues. J gave up 1 base and V 4 bases, and 8 bases lay outside the gene matches. As DNA, the CDR3 is TGTGCCAGCAGCAGAATCGGACAGGGGAATAACTATGGCTACACCTTC. It codes for CASSRIGQGNNYGYTF.

CDR3 sequence reads: CASRDGGTSGTIQYF. The CDR3 DNA follows: TGTGCCAGCAGAGACGGTGGGACTAGCGGGACCATTCAGTACTTC. V gene TRBV6-2 or TRBV6-3 combines with J gene TRBJ2-7; the match to TRBD2 covers 13 bases. With the DNA end fitting TRBJ2-4 better, the J assignment may be wrong. Germline CDR1 MNHEY, CDR2 SVGEGT. The CDR3 length is 15 residues.

The rearrangement uses TRBV4-1 and TRBJ1-2; D is uncertain. The CDR3 totals 13 residues. Per the germline V gene, CDR1 is MGHRA and CDR2 is YSYEKL. Trimming removed 1 base at V and 4 bases at J, with 7 bases between. CDR3 residues: CASSQAPSYGYTF. The CDR3 region has the DNA TGCGCCAGCAGCCAAGCGCCTAGCTATGGCTACACCTTC.

This sequence joins TRBV7-9 and TRBJ2-1; no clear D gene. The CDR3 has 12 amino acids. Trimming pared 5 bases from V and 9 bases from J, leaving 11 bases between. Germline V gene lookup returns CDR1 SEHNR and CDR2 FQNEAQ (reference sequence). The chain's CDR3 is CASSPFLAEQFF. The CDR3 region has the DNA TGTGCCAGCAGCCCCTTTCTTGCTGAGCAGTTCTTC.

This clonotype was counted between two and nine times. This chain connects TRBV5-1 to TRBJ2-3; D uncertain. Trimming took off 4 bases at V and 3 bases at J, with 6 bases between the two ends. Germline CDR1 and CDR2: SGHRS and YFSETQ. The CDR3 spans 12 residues. This CDR3 reads CASSEMTDTQYF. Written as DNA, the CDR3 is TGCGCCAGCAGCGAAATGACAGATACGCAGTATTTT. Full variable domain (outside the CDR3, taken from reference TRBV5-1 and TRBJ2-3): KAGVTQTPRYLIKTRGQQVTLSCSPISGHRSVSWYQQTPGQGLQFLFEYFSETQRNKGNFPGRFSGRQFSNSRSEMNVSTLELGDSALYLCASSEMTDTQYFGPGTRLTVL.

The rearrangement links TRBV29-1 to TRBJ2-7, with 12 bases identical to TRBD2. The CDR3 extends over 14 amino acids. Losses at the gene ends were 4 bases for V and 2 bases for J; bases not matched to a gene: 3. The germline CDR1 and CDR2 sequences are SQVTM and ANQGSEA. CDR3: CSVGGLAGTYEQYF. The CDR3 DNA reads TGCAGCGTTGGCGGACTAGCGGGAACCTACGAGCAGTACTTC.

The chain has TRBV6-5 and TRBJ2-1; D possibly corresponds to TRBD1 (5 bases). The last part of the DNA fits TRBJ2-7 better; the J call may be wrong. Germline V lookup: CDR1 MNHEY, CDR2 SVGAGI. The CDR3 covers 15 residues. CDR3 in amino acids: CASSPKAGPYNEQYF. The CDR3 bases are TGTGCCAGCAGCCCTAAGGCAGGGCCCTACAATGAGCAGTACTTC.

This clonotype has only one observation. The genes are TRBV10-2 and TRBJ2-1; D gene unclear. This CDR3 has 14 residues. CDR1 is WSHSY and CDR2 is SAAADI in the germline V gene. The V end lost 3 bases, the J end lost 0 bases, and 6 bases lay between the germline ends. The CDR3 is CASSDVSSYNEQFF. In DNA form, the CDR3 reads TGCGCCAGCAGTGACGTGAGCTCCTACAATGAGCAGTTCTTC.

The chain recombines TRBV29-1 with TRBJ2-7; 12 bases agree with TRBD1. CDR3 length equals 15 residues. The ends lost 1 base at V and 7 bases at J; junction bases unmatched: 8. In germline, CDR1 is SQVTM, CDR2 ANQGSEA. Here the CDR3 reads CSVEAPGQGAREQYF. The CDR3 nucleotides are TGCAGCGTTGAAGCCCCGGGACAGGGGGCGAGGGAGCAGTACTTC.

Regarding this clonotype: At one of its ends the junction is not consistent with the germline gene, which may arise from a read error. The chain recombines TRBV20-1 with TRBJ2-7; D is perhaps TRBD1 (6 bases). Germline values: CDR1 DFQATT, CDR2 SNEGSKA (reference sequence). This CDR3 has 14 residues. The CDR3 spells CSARDDRSSYGQYF. The CDR3 bases are TGCAGTGCTAGAGATGACAGGAGCTCCTACGGGCAGTACTTC.